This T cell receptor (beta chain) stems from a study of siplizumab effects on memory and regulatory T cells. Comment on this clone: What it binds is not known.

Findings and limits, study-wide: Apparently more diverse than memory cells, naive T cells also seemed major alloresponse contributors. No more than a minor fraction of alloreactive clones could be traced back to unstimulated subsets. Among sequences traceable to unstimulated CD4+ memory cells, alloreactive ones were significantly reduced by siplizumab.

Each sample yielded around 9.3 x 10^4 assayed TCR templates. The protocol was immunoSEQ multiplex PCR, while the TCRdb copy is restricted to in-frame clones and leaves out a portion. The sample has fewer than 120,000 clones, 80% to 95% seen once. V lost 7 bases to trimming and J lost 7 bases; unmatched junction nucleotides: 3. This CDR3 spans 13 amino acids. Germline V gene lookup returns CDR1 PRHDT and CDR2 FYEKMQ (reference sequence). Sequences were obtained from CD4+ T cells sorted from blood. The J gene is TRBJ1-6, the V gene TRBV13, with TRBD1 identical over 8 bases. The sequence derives from a human donor in good health. CDR3 nucleotide sequence: TGTGCCAGCACAAGGACAGGGAATTCACCCCTCCACTTT. This gives the protein CASTRTGNSPLHF.